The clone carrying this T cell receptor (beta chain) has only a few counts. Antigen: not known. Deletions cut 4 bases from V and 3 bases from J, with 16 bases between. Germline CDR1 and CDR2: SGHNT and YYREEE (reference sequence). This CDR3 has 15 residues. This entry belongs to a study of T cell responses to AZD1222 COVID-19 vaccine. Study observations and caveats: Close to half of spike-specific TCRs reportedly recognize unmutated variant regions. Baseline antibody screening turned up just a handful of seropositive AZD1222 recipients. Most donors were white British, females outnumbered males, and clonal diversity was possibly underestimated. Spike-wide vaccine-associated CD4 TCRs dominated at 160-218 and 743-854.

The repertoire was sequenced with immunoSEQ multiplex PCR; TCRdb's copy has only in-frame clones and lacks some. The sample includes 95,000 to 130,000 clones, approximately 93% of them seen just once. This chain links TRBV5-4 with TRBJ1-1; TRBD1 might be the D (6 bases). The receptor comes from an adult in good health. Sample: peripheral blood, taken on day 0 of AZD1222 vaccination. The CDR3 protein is CASSPGGEGDTEAFF. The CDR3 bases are TGTGCCAGCAGCCCGGGGGGAGAGGGGGACACTGAAGCTTTCTTT.